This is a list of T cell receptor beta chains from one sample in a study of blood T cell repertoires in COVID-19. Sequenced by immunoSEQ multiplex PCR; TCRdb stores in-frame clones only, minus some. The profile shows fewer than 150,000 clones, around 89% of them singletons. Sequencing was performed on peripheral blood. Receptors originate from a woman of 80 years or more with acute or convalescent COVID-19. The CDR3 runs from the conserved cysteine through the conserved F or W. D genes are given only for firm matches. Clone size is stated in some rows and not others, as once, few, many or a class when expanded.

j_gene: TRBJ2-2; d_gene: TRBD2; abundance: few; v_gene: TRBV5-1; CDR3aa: CASSLAWISGGTGELFF; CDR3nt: TGCGCCAGCAGCTTGGCCTGGATTAGCGGGGGCACCGGGGAGCTGTTTTTT
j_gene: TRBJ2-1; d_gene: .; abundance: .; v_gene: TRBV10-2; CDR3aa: CASSDRYRAYNEQFF; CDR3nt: TGCGCCAGCAGTGATCGGTATAGAGCCTACAATGAGCAGTTCTTC
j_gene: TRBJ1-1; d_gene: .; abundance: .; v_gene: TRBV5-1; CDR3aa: CASSLVKGDTEAFF; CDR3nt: TGCGCCAGCAGCTTGGTGAAGGGGGACACTGAAGCTTTCTTT
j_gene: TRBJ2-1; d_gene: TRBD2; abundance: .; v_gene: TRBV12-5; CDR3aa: CASSSSGGAGEQFF; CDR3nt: TGTGCTAGTTCGTCTAGCGGGGGGGCGGGTGAGCAGTTCTTC
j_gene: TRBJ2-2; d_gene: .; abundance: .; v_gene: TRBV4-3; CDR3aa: CASSQDLGTPLVTGELFF; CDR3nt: TGCGCCAGCAGCCAAGATCTGGGGACACCCCTCGTCACCGGGGAGCTGTTTTTT
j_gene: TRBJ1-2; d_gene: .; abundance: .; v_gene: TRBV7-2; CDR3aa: CASSSIENYGYTF; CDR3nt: TGTGCCAGCAGCTCCATAGAGAACTATGGCTACACCTTC
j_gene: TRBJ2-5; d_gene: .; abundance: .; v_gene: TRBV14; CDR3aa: CASSQDGGETQYF; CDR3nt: TGTGCCAGCAGCCAAGATGGGGGGGAGACCCAGTACTTC
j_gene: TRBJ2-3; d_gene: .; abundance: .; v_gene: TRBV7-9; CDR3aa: CASSLGGAAGPTDTQYF; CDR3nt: TGTGCCAGCAGCTTAGGGGGAGCGGCGGGGCCCACAGATACGCAGTATTTT
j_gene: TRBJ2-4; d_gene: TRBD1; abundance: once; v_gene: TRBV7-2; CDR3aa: CASSFGRGNILQYF; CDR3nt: TGTGCCAGCAGCTTTGGCAGGGGGAATATCCTTCAGTACTTC
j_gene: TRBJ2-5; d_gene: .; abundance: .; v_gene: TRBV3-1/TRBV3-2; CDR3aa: CASSLAGGPQETQYF; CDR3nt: TGTGCCAGCAGCCTGGCCGGGGGACCCCAAGAGACCCAGTACTTC
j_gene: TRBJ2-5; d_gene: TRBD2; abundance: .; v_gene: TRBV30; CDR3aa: CAWTAGGGVVETQYF; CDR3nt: TGTGCCTGGACGGCTGGCGGGGGAGTCGTGGAGACCCAGTACTTC
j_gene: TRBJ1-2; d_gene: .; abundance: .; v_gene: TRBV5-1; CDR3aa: CASSLATLDFYGYTF; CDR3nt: TGCGCCAGCAGCTTGGCGACGCTTGACTTCTATGGCTACACCTTC
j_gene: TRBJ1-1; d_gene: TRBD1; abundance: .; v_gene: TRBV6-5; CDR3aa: CASSSTRGRFTEAFF; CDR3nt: TGTGCCAGCAGTTCGACCAGGGGGCGGTTCACTGAAGCTTTCTTT
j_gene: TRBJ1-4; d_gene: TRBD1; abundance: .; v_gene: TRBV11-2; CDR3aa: CASQQGATNEKLFF; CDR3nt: TGTGCCAGTCAACAGGGGGCGACTAATGAAAAACTGTTTTTT
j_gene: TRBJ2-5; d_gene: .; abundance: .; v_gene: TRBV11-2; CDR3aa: CASSRVDIHIQYF; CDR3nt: TGTGCCAGCTCGCGCGTAGACATCCACATCCAGTACTTC
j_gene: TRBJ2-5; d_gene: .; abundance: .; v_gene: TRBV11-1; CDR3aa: CASSRQGGETQYF; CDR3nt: TGTGCCAGCAGCAGGCAGGGTGGAGAGACCCAGTACTTC
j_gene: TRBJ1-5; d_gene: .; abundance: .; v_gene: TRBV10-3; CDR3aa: CAISDLAGQPQHF; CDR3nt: TGTGCCATCAGCGACCTTGCGGGGCAGCCCCAGCATTTT
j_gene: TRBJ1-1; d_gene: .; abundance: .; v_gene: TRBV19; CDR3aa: CASSMPTGYAEAFF; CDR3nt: TGTGCCAGTAGTATGCCCACAGGGTACGCTGAAGCTTTCTTT
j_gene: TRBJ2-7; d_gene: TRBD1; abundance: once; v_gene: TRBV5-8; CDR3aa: CASSWRQGAGYEQYF; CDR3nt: TGTGCCAGCAGCTGGCGACAGGGGGCTGGGTACGAGCAGTACTTC
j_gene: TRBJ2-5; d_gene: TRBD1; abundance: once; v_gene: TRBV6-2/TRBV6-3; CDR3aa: CASIYTGGVVQETQYF; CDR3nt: TGTGCCAGCATTTACACAGGGGGCGTTGTTCAAGAGACCCAGTACTTC
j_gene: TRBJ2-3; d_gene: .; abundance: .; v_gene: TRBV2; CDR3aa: CASSENPWSGWPSTDTQYF; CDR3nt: TGTGCCAGCAGTGAAAACCCGTGGTCGGGATGGCCTTCTACAGATACGCAGTATTTT
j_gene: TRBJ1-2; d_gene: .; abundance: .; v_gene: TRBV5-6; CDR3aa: CASMPQLGANYGYTF; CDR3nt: TGTGCCAGTATGCCCCAGCTTGGAGCTAACTATGGCTACACCTTC
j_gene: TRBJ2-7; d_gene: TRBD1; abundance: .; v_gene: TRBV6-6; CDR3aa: CASSYSGTGSYEQYF; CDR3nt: TGTGCCAGCAGTTACTCAGGGACAGGGTCCTACGAGCAGTACTTC
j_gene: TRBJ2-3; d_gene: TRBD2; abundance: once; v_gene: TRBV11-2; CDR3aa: CASSLAGGTYTQYF; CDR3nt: TGTGCCAGCAGCTTAGCGGGGGGAACCTATACGCAGTATTTT
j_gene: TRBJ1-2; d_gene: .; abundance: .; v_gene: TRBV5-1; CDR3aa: CASSLGLFSSYGYTF; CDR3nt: TGCGCCAGCAGCTTGGGTCTTTTTTCTTCCTATGGCTACACCTTC
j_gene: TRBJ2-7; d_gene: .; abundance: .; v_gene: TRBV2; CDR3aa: CASSDQQTVYEQYF; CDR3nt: TGTGCCAGCAGTGACCAGCAGACAGTCTACGAGCAGTACTTC
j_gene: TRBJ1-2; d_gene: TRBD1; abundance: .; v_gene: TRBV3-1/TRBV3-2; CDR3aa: CASSHRDRTGYTF; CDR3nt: TGTGCCAGCAGCCACCGGGACAGGACCGGCTACACCTTC
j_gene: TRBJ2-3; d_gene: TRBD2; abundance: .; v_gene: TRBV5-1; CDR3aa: CASSIGTSGGDTQYF; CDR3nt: TGCGCCAGCAGCATAGGGACTAGCGGGGGGGATACGCAGTATTTT
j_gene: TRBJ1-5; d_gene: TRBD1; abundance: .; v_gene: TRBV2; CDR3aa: CASSRQGQLNQPQHF; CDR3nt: TGTGCCAGCAGCAGACAGGGGCAGCTCAATCAGCCCCAGCATTTT
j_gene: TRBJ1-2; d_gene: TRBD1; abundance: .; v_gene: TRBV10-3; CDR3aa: CAISESGEQGSYGYTF; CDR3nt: TGTGCCATCAGTGAGTCGGGCGAACAGGGGAGCTATGGCTACACCTTC
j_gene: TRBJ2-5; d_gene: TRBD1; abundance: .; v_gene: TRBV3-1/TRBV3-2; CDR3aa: CASSPRTGGKTQYF; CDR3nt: TGTGCCAGCAGCCCCCGGACAGGGGGAAAGACCCAGTACTTC
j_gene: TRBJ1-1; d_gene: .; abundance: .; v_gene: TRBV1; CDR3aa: CTSSLRGTSEAFF; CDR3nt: TGCACCAGCAGCCTCAGGGGGACATCGGAAGCTTTCTTT
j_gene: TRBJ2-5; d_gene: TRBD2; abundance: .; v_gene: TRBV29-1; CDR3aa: CSVDRLAGPYQETQYF; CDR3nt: TGCAGCGTTGATCGGCTAGCGGGGCCGTACCAAGAGACCCAGTACTTC
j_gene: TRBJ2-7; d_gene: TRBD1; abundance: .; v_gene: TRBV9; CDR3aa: CASSVGGQGNEQYF; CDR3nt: TGTGCCAGCAGCGTAGGGGGACAGGGGAACGAGCAGTACTTC
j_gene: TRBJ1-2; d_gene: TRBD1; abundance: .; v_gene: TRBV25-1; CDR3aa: CASSPTGARSYGYTF; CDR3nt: TGTGCCAGCAGCCCGACAGGGGCTAGAAGCTATGGCTACACCTTC
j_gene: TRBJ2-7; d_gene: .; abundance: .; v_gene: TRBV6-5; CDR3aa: CASSYSNVDEQYF; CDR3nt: TGTGCCAGCAGTTACTCGAACGTAGACGAGCAGTACTTC
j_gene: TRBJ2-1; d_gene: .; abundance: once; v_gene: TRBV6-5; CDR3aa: CASRKWDNAYNEQFF; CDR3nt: TGTGCCAGCAGGAAATGGGACAACGCCTACAATGAGCAGTTCTTC
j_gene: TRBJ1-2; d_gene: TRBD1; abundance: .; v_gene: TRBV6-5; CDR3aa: CASSPPGQGYGYTF; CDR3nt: TGTGCCAGCAGTCCTCCGGGACAGGGGTATGGCTACACCTTC
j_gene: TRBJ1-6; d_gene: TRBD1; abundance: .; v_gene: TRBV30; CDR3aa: CAWRPGGNSYNSPLHF; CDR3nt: TGTGCCTGGAGACCAGGGGGTAACTCCTATAATTCACCCCTCCACTTT
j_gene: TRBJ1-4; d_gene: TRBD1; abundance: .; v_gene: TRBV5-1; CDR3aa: CASRPAGQGGEKLFF; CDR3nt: TGCGCCAGCAGACCCGCGGGACAGGGGGGTGAAAAACTGTTTTTT
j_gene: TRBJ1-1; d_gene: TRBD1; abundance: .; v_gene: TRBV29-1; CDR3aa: CSADRGPNTEAFF; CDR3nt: TGCAGCGCTGACAGGGGACCAAACACTGAAGCTTTCTTT
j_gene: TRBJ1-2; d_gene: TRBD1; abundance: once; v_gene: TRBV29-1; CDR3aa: CSVSINRGGSGYTF; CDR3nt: TGCAGCGTCAGCATCAACAGGGGTGGGTCTGGCTACACCTTC
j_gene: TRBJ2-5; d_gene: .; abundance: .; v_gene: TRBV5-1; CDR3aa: CASSLASLAETQYF; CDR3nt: TGCGCCAGCAGCTTGGCGTCCTTGGCTGAGACCCAGTACTTC
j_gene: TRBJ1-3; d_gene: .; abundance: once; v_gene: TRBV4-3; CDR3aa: CASSLGSSGNTIYF; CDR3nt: TGCGCCAGCAGCTTAGGGAGCTCTGGAAACACCATATATTTT
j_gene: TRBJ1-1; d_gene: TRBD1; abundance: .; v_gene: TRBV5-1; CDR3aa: CASSFDGQGNTEAFF; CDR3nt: TGCGCCAGCAGCTTCGATGGACAGGGCAACACTGAAGCTTTCTTT
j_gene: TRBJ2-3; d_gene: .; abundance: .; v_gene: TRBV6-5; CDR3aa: CTAQSSTDTQYF; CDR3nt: TGCACCGCACAGAGCAGCACAGATACGCAGTATTTT
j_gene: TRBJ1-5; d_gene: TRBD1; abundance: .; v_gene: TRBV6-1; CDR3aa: CASSESGDRSQPQHF; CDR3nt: TGTGCCAGCAGTGAATCAGGGGACAGGAGTCAGCCCCAGCATTTT
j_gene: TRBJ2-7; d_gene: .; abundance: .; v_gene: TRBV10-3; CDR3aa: CAISESTGTYEQYF; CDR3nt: TGTGCCATCAGTGAGTCGACAGGTACCTACGAGCAGTACTTC
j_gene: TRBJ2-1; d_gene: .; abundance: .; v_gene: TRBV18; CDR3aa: CASSPSSYNEQFF; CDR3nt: TGTGCCAGCTCACCATCCAGTTACAATGAGCAGTTCTTC
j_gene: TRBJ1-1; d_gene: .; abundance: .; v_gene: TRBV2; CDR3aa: CASSEQGPPNTEAFF; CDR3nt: TGTGCCAGCAGTGAACAGGGGCCCCCTAACACTGAAGCTTTCTTT
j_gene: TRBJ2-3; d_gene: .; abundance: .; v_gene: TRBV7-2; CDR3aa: CASSLAVAAYTDTQYF; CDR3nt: TGTGCCAGCAGCTTAGCTGTCGCGGCCTACACAGATACGCAGTATTTT